Listed below are T cell receptor beta chains from one sample, sequenced in a study of shared clonotypes between healthy human individuals. Assay: immunoSEQ multiplex PCR; the TCRdb copy retains only in-frame clones and omits some. The sample carries over a million clones, about 96% recorded once. The sample comprised naive CD4+ T cells sorted from blood. These TCRs come from a man younger than 40 in good health. Both conserved end residues are part of each CDR3. D genes are given only for firm matches. Rows may omit the clone size; those that give it use once, few, many or a size class.

NA,NA,TRBJ1-1,TRBV27,TGTGCCAGCAGTCCCGGCGGGGTGAACACTGAAGCTTTCTTT,CASSPGGVNTEAFF
TRBD2,NA,TRBJ2-7,TRBV10-3,TGTGCCATCAGTGATCCCGGGACTAGCGGGGGTAGCTCCTACGAGCAGTACTTC,CAISDPGTSGGSSYEQYF
TRBD2,once,TRBJ2-7,TRBV11-2,TGTGCCAGCAGCTGGGGGACTAGCGCCTCCTACGAGCAGTACTTC,CASSWGTSASYEQYF
TRBD2,NA,TRBJ2-1,TRBV10-3,TGTGCCATCAGTCCGGTGTGGACTAGCGGGAGAAATGAGCAGTTCTTC,CAISPVWTSGRNEQFF
NA,NA,TRBJ1-2,TRBV7-2,TGTGCCAGCAGCCCTCCGTTTCCTCTTAACTATGGCTACACCTTC,CASSPPFPLNYGYTF
NA,NA,TRBJ1-2,TRBV7-2,TGTGCCAGCAGCTCTCGCGGACAGCCCAACTATGGCTACACCTTC,CASSSRGQPNYGYTF
NA,once,TRBJ2-2,TRBV11-2,TGTGCCAGCAGCCCCCGCCGTGCCACCGGGGAGCTGTTTTTT,CASSPRRATGELFF
NA,NA,TRBJ1-1,TRBV6-1,TGTGCCAGCAGTGCCCAGGTGAACACTGAAGCTTTCTTT,CASSAQVNTEAFF
NA,NA,TRBJ2-6,TRBV19,TGTGCCAGTATCGATTTAGCTGGGGCCAACGTCCTGACTTTC,CASIDLAGANVLTF
NA,NA,TRBJ2-1,TRBV11-3,TGTGCCAGCAGCTTGGGGGAGGTCTCCTACAATGAGCAGTTCTTC,CASSLGEVSYNEQFF
TRBD2,NA,TRBJ2-7,TRBV7-2,TGTGCCAGCAGCGAAAGCGGGAGTGTACTATACGAGCAGTACTTC,CASSESGSVLYEQYF
TRBD1,NA,TRBJ2-3,TRBV15,TGTGCCACCAGCAGAGATCCAGGGGGTCGGACAGATACGCAGTATTTT,CATSRDPGGRTDTQYF
NA,NA,TRBJ1-5,TRBV2,TGTGCCAGCAGTGTAGCAGTTCAGCCCCAGCATTTT,CASSVAVQPQHF
TRBD2,NA,TRBJ2-7,TRBV11-2,TGTGCCAGCAGCGGTAGCGGGCGTGCCTACGAGCAGTACTTC,CASSGSGRAYEQYF